Each of the 23 T cell receptor beta chains below was sequenced from the same sample in a study of T-cell reconstitution after alpha-beta-depleted transplantation in children. A library of TCRbeta sequences, prepared with unique molecular identifiers, was generated. One entry per CDR3 protein, called by TCRdb with MiXCR from the PCR reads. The sample has 20,000 to 25,000 distinct CDR3 sequences; roughly 10% are singletons. The sample in question was PBMCs from the stem cell graft donor, obtained from the stem cell graft. Source of these receptors: a human donor who donated a stem cell graft to a child with chronic granulomatous disease.

This clonotype occurred many times. V gene TRBV6-2 or TRBV6-3 combines with J gene TRBJ1-5; D is possibly TRBD1 (6 bases). V was clipped by 2 bases and J by 5 bases, with 10 bases between them. Germline lookup yields CDR1 MNHEY and CDR2 SVGEGT. The CDR3 length is 14 residues. CDR3: CASSYGGGDQPQHF. The CDR3 nucleotides read TGTGCCAGCAGTTACGGCGGGGGCGATCAGCCCCAGCATTTT.

This chain connects TRBV29-1 to TRBJ1-1; D is undetermined. Per the germline V gene, CDR1 is SQVTM and CDR2 is ANQGSEA. CDR3 length: 14 amino acids. The V end was cut by 6 bases, the J end by 2 bases, with 16 bases between. This chain's CDR3 is CSVPKGGSNTEAFF. In nucleotides, the CDR3 is TGCAGCGTACCCAAGGGAGGCTCCAACACTGAAGCTTTCTTT.

Many counts were recorded for this clonotype. The DNA of the CDR3 is TGTGCCAGCAGCTTGGATCACCAAGCCGGGGAGCTGTTTTTT. Translated: CASSLDHQAGELFF. The rearrangement links TRBV5-5 to TRBJ2-2, with D unclear. CDR1 is SGHKS, CDR2 YYEKEE, per germline (reference sequence). This CDR3 contains 14 residues. The germline V and J ends were trimmed by 0 bases and 6 bases, with 9 bases remaining between them.

This clonotype was seen many times. The genes are TRBV28 and TRBJ2-2; D may be TRBD2 (5 bases). The CDR3 consists of 16 residues. Looked up from germline, CDR1 is MDHEN and CDR2 is SYDVKM. V was shortened by 6 bases and J by 6 bases, with 20 bases between the two germline ends. The CDR3 here is CASRLLAPGSAGELFF. CDR3 in DNA: TGTGCCAGCAGGTTGCTAGCCCCCGGGTCCGCCGGGGAGCTGTTTTTT.

This clonotype was counted many times. The CDR3 DNA reads as TGTGCCAGCAGCCCCCGGGGCGAAAATAATTCACCCCTCCACTTT. As protein: CASSPRGENNSPLHF. This chain joins TRBV7-2 and TRBJ1-6; maybe TRBD1 (5 bases). This CDR3 has 15 amino acids. The V gene's germline CDR1 is SGHTA and CDR2 FQGNSA. V lost 5 bases and J 5 bases, leaving 13 bases between the germline ends.

This clonotype showed up many times. A much more abundant neighbour one base away suggests this may be a read error. V gene TRBV6-1 combines with J gene TRBJ2-6; the match to TRBD1 covers 11 bases. CDR3 length equals 17 residues. Germline V gives CDR1 MNHNS, CDR2 SASEGT. The CDR3 nucleotides read TGTGCCAGCAGCTCCGGGGACAGGGGGGACGGGGCCAACGGCCTGACTTTC. It is translated as CASSSGDRGDGANGLTF.

The table lists this clonotype with many counts. This sequence joins TRBV7-8 and TRBJ2-7; no clear D. CDR1 is SGHVS, CDR2 FQNEAQ, per germline. The CDR3 length is 16 residues. V shed 5 bases and J shed 0 bases, with 17 bases lying between them. CDR3 bases: TGTGCCAGCAGCCCCGAGGTGACCAAGAGCTCCTACGAGCAGTACTTC. Its protein is CASSPEVTKSSYEQYF.

This clonotype was observed many times. This chain connects TRBV5-1 to TRBJ2-2; D might be TRBD1 (6 bases). Per germline, CDR1 SGHRS and CDR2 YFSETQ. V gave up 4 bases and J gave up 0 bases, with 16 bases separating them. The CDR3 extends over 17 amino acids. The CDR3 nucleotides read TGCGCCAGCAGCCCGGGACACGCCATATCGAACACCGGGGAGCTGTTTTTT. Its translation is CASSPGHAISNTGELFF.

Ten or more counts support this clonotype. This chain connects TRBV7-2 to TRBJ2-7; D might be TRBD1 or TRBD2, each matching 5 bases. There are 19 residues in the CDR3. Germline values: CDR1 SGHTA, CDR2 FQGNSA. V was trimmed by 5 bases and J by 1 base, leaving 27 bases between them. The DNA of the CDR3 is TGTGCCAGCAGCACCCTTCCCTTCAACCCGGGACGGATTTCCTACGAGCAGTACTTC. Protein: CASSTLPFNPGRISYEQYF.

This clonotype was counted ten times or more. The chain recombines TRBV7-6 with TRBJ2-5; TRBD1 matches 8 bases. The germline V gene has CDR1 SGHVS and CDR2 FNYEAQ. This CDR3 spans 15 amino acids. The trim removed 6 bases at V and 5 bases at J, leaving 11 bases unmatched. CDR3 protein: CASRKDDRGGETQYF. In DNA form, the CDR3 reads TGTGCCAGCAGGAAAGACGACAGGGGTGGTGAGACCCAGTACTTC. Full variable domain (remainder filled in from reference TRBV7-6 and TRBJ2-5): GAGVSQSPRYKVTKRGQDVALRCDPISGHVSLYWYRQALGQGPEFLTYFNYEAQQDKSGLPNDRFSAERPEGSISTLTIQRTEQRDSAMYRCASRKDDRGGETQYFGPGTRLLVL.

This clonotype came up many times. The chain has TRBV19 and TRBJ1-2; D is possibly TRBD1 (6 bases). CDR1 and CDR2 (germline): LNHDA, SQIVND (reference sequence). The CDR3 sequence is 13 residues long. Trimming cost V 5 bases and J 4 bases, with 11 bases left between them. CDR3 sequence reads: CASSQQGSYGYTF. CDR3 bases: TGTGCCAGTAGTCAACAGGGCAGCTATGGCTACACCTTC.

There are many counts of this clonotype. The J gene is TRBJ1-5, the V gene TRBV20-1, with TRBD1 identical over 7 bases. V shed 3 bases, J shed 7 bases, and the junction held 6 bases outside the gene matches. The CDR3 is 13 residues long. Germline V gene data show CDR1 as DFQATT and CDR2 as SNEGSKA (reference sequence). The CDR3 sequence is CSARKDRRQPQHF. The CDR3 DNA follows: TGCAGTGCTAGGAAGGACAGGCGCCAGCCCCAGCATTTT.

This clonotype was observed at least ten times. The chain employs TRBV3-1 and TRBJ1-5, with TRBD1 matching over 8 bases. V gave up 6 bases and J gave up 7 bases; unmatched junction bases: 8. The CDR3 runs 14 residues. CDR1 and CDR2 (germline): LGHDT, YNNKEL (reference sequence). The CDR3 loop reads CASSFRGPGQPQHF. CDR3 DNA sequence: TGTGCCAGCAGTTTCAGGGGGCCGGGGCAGCCCCAGCATTTT.

This clonotype was found many times. This chain joins TRBV7-8 and TRBJ2-3, with D perhaps TRBD2 (5 bases). V was pared by 0 bases and J by 0 bases, with 19 bases between. Looked up from germline, CDR1 is SGHVS and CDR2 is FQNEAQ. This CDR3 is 19 amino acids long. For the CDR3, the DNA is TGTGCCAGCAGCTTAGCGCCAGGCCACGCGGGCCCGAGCACAGATACGCAGTATTTT. Translating it yields CASSLAPGHAGPSTDTQYF.

The V and J genes are TRBV5-1 and TRBJ1-2; D ambiguous. This CDR3 is 14 amino acids long. Per the germline V gene, CDR1 is SGHRS and CDR2 is YFSETQ. V gave up 0 bases and J gave up 6 bases, with 12 bases separating them. CDR3 DNA: TGCGCCAGCAGCTTGGAGGTGACCCGGGATGGCTACACCTTC. It translates to CASSLEVTRDGYTF.

This clonotype appeared many times. J is TRBJ1-6 and V is TRBV5-1; possibly TRBD1 for D (5 bases). Germline values: CDR1 SGHRS, CDR2 YFSETQ. The CDR3 runs 15 residues. The V gene lost 1 base and the J gene lost 7 bases, with 12 bases spanning the gap. The CDR3 sequence is CASSLTAGPNSPLHF. CDR3 coding DNA: TGCGCCAGCAGCTTGACAGCAGGGCCAAATTCACCCCTCCACTTT.

This clonotype showed up many times. This chain connects TRBV29-1 to TRBJ1-1; D possibly corresponds to TRBD1 (5 bases). V lost 5 bases and J lost 0, with 13 bases in between. Germline V gene sequence: CDR1 SQVTM, CDR2 ANQGSEA. This CDR3 region has 14 residues. Written as DNA, the CDR3 is TGCAGCGTTAGAGGGGTTAGGATGAACACTGAAGCTTTCTTT. Its protein is CSVRGVRMNTEAFF.

This clonotype was found many times. The V gene is TRBV5-1, the J gene TRBJ1-1, with a tentative D call TRBD1 (6 bases). The length of the CDR3 is 15 residues. Deletions cut 5 bases from V and 0 bases from J, with 14 bases between. Germline-derived CDR1 and CDR2 are SGHRS and YFSETQ. DNA of the CDR3: TGCGCCAGCAGGGACCCCAGGACAGTGAACACTGAAGCTTTCTTT. Its protein is CASRDPRTVNTEAFF.

This clonotype appeared many times. The chain carries TRBV29-1 and TRBJ2-7, with a possible D match to TRBD1 (6 bases). The germline V gene encodes CDR1 SQVTM and CDR2 ANQGSEA. Trimming pared 7 bases from V and 2 bases from J, leaving 15 bases between. This CDR3 has 13 residues. For the CDR3, the DNA is TGCAGCGCGGATGGGGACACACCCTACGAGCAGTACTTC. Residues: CSADGDTPYEQYF.

This clonotype showed up many times. Just one base apart from a much larger clone, this may be a read error. The CDR3: CAISGTDGLKYGQFF. CDR3 DNA: TGTGCCATCAGTGGCACAGACGGACTGAAATACGGGCAGTTCTTC. This sequence joins TRBV10-3 and TRBJ2-1; TRBD2 is a possible D gene (5 bases). Germline CDR1 reads ENHRY; CDR2 reads SYGVKD. Trimming cost V 4 bases and J 12 bases, with 22 bases left between them. The length of the CDR3 is 15 residues.

The table lists this clonotype with many counts. The V and J genes are TRBV5-1 and TRBJ1-4, with D perhaps TRBD1 (5 bases). The CDR3 spans 16 residues. The germline CDR1 and CDR2 sequences are SGHRS and YFSETQ. V was pared by 4 bases and J by 5 bases, with 18 bases between. The CDR3 coding sequence is TGCGCCAGCAGCGGACTCCCCCTCGGGGGAAATGAAAAACTGTTTTTT. Its protein is CASSGLPLGGNEKLFF.

This clonotype was counted many times. As DNA, the CDR3 is TGTGCCAGCAGCGAGTGGACAGCTTACACTGAAGCTTTCTTT. It yields the protein CASSEWTAYTEAFF. The V and J genes are TRBV7-2 and TRBJ1-1; D may be TRBD1 (6 bases). This CDR3 has 14 amino acids. The germline gives CDR1 SGHTA, CDR2 FQGNSA. Trimming removed 5 bases at V and 3 bases at J, with 13 bases between. The complete variable domain, with remaining parts taken from reference TRBV7-2 and TRBJ1-1, reads GAGVSQSPSNKVTEKGKDVELRCDPISGHTALYWYRQSLGQGLEFLIYFQGNSAPDKSGLPSDRFSAERTGGSVSTLTIQRTQQEDSAVYLCASSEWTAYTEAFFGQGTRLTVV.

This clonotype was seen many times. The chain has TRBV12-3 or TRBV12-4 and TRBJ2-1, with 8 bases fitting TRBD2. The CDR3 consists of 16 residues. The junction had 15 bases not matched to a gene; V was cut back by 7 bases and J by 7 bases. The CDR3 loop reads CASKPLTSGPRNEQFF. The CDR3 DNA follows: TGTGCCAGCAAGCCCCTTACTAGCGGTCCAAGGAATGAGCAGTTCTTC.